This T cell receptor (beta chain) was recorded in a study of T-cell memory formation after mild COVID-19 (dated by TCRdb to 2020 to 2022). For the wider study: Most TCR sequence clusters were specific to one of the two donors. Two young, previously healthy adult volunteers made up the cohort, one male and one female. Longitudinal TCRalpha and TCRbeta repertoire sequencing tracked T-cell clones expanding and contracting after mild COVID-19 in a couple of donors.

As encoded in the germline V gene (reference sequence), CDR1 is SEHNR while CDR2 is FQNEAQ. At the junction V is shortened by 2 bases and J by 7 bases; bases outside the gene matches: 20. The CDR3 runs 19 amino acids, cysteine and phenylalanine included. The kept DNA is CDR3 alone, 57 bases in frame from the first base. TCRdb lists the instrument as Illumina NovaSeq 6000. Using 5'RACE with constant-segment primers, TCRalpha and TCRbeta cDNA libraries were constructed, with sample barcodes and unique molecular identifiers added in the process. Trizol reagent was used to extract RNA from every sample. The libraries were amplified in two PCR steps, and the second step added a second sample barcode and Illumina TruSeq adapters. Libraries were sequenced on an Illumina NovaSeq with 2 x 150 bp paired-end reads. Turning to the authors' computational methods: Demultiplexing of reads and collapsing into UMI-guided consensus sequences were performed with migec v1.2.7. Using mixcr v2.1.11, the UMI consensuses were aligned to TRA and TRB V and J templates and assembled into clonotypes. A clonotype was counted as expanded or contracted only if both edgeR and NoisET called the change significant, with noise models trained on biological replicates. For edgeR calls, the thresholds were a false discovery rate-adjusted p below 0.01 and a log2 fold-change of 1. As an exploratory analysis of dynamics, max-normalized trajectories of the 1000 most abundant clonotypes were examined with PCA combined with hierarchical clustering. Separately sequenced CD4+ and CD8+ repertoires were used to assign the CD4 or CD8 phenotype of responding clones. The public reads were quality trimmed at Q25 with fastp and then assembled into clones with MiXCR by TCRdb, keeping productive beta chains. Merged by CDR3 protein, the rows form single entries marked with the most common genes and DNA. The V and J calls shown here were made by TCRdb, not taken from the authors' results. The table for this sample lists about 560,000 distinct CDR3 sequences; 15% to 20% of them were counted only once. The ten largest clones take up roughly 7.7% of the sample.

Ficoll-Paque density gradient centrifugation was the method used to isolate PBMCs. Worth noting for this clonotype: The clone's antigen remains unknown. No base-level quality is on record; no much larger clone is a single base apart.

What the research found in general, with its limitations: The study included only a couple of mild cases, and larger cohorts that include severe cases with pre-infection samples were judged to be necessary. Clones that contracted from day 15 to 85 showed balanced CD4/CD8 phenotypes, whereas a second wave of clones that expanded from day 15 to 37 leaned towards CD4+. Some responding clones were detected in pre-infection memory, which suggested that pre-existing cross-reactive memory T cells had joined the SARS-CoV-2 response. The second-wave clones that peaked on day 37 were not confirmed to be SARS-CoV-2 specific. Contracting CD4+ clones appeared mostly in the CM and EM memory subsets, whereas CD8+ clones were enriched in EMRA.

This clonotype originated in an adult woman who had mild COVID-19 (a few samples of this study predate the infection). The sample titles of this study are shuffled in the database, so cell type and time point are left out; the donor was told from shared clones. The chain uses TRBV7-9 and TRBJ2-1; TRBD2 aligns with 7 central bases. Sequencing used PBMCs or a T cell subset sorted from them (not recorded which). The nucleotide sequence reads as follows: TGTGCCAGCAGCTTATCGATCAGCTTCACGGCGGGAGTTGGGAATGAGCAGTTCTTC. It specifies CASSLSISFTAGVGNEQFF.